This T cell receptor (beta chain) was profiled in a study of blood T cell repertoires in COVID-19. About the study: There were acute and convalescent COVID-19 samples, and they came from the United States, Italy and Spain.

The V and J ends lost 2 bases and 2 bases, in that order; junction bases with no gene match: 14. CDR1 and CDR2 (germline): MNHNS, SASEGT. The CDR3 contains 18 residues. Produced via immunoSEQ multiplex PCR; TCRdb's table is partial and in-frame only. The sample shows more than 40,000 clones, just over 90% of them seen only once. The specimen sequenced was peripheral blood. The V call is TRBV6-1, the J call TRBJ2-5; 7 bases are a match to TRBD2. The sequence was collected from a man in his 70s with acute or convalescent COVID-19. The CDR3 here is CASSELGVAGSLQETQYF. The DNA of the CDR3 is TGTGCCAGCAGTGAACTGGGAGTAGCGGGTAGCTTACAAGAGACCCAGTACTTC.